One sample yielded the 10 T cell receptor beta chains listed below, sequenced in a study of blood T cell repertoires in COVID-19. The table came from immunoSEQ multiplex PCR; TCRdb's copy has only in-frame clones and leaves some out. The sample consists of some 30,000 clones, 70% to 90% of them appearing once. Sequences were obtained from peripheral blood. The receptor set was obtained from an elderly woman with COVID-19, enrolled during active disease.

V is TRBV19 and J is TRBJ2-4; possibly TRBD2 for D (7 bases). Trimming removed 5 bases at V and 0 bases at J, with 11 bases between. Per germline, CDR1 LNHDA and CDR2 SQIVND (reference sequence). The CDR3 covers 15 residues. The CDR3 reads CASSYGGLAKNIQYF. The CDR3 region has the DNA TGTGCCAGTAGTTACGGGGGGCTAGCCAAAAACATTCAGTACTTC.

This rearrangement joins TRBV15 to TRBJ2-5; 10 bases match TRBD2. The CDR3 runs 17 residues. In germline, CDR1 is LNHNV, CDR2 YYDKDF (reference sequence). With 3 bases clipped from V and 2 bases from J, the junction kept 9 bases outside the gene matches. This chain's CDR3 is CATSSSLSSGGQETQYF. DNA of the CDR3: TGTGCCACCAGCAGCAGCCTGTCTAGCGGGGGTCAAGAGACCCAGTACTTC.

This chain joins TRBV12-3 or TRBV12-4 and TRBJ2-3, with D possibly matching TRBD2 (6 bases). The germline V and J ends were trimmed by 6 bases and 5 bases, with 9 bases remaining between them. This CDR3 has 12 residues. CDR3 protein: CASRGLIDTQYF. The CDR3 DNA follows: TGTGCCAGCAGGGGACTCATAGATACGCAGTATTTT.

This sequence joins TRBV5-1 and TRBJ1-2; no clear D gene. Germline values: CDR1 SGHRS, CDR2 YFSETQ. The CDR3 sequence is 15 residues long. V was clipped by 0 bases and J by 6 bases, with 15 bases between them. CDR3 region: CASSLEARRPDGYTF. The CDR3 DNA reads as TGCGCCAGCAGCTTGGAGGCTAGGCGTCCCGATGGCTACACCTTC.

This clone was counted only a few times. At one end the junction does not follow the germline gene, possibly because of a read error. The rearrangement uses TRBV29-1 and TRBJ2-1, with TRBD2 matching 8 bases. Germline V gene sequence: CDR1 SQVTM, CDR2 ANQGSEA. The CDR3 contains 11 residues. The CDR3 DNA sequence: TGCAGCGTTGTCCGGACTAGCCAGCAGATCTTC. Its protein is CSVVRTSQQIF.

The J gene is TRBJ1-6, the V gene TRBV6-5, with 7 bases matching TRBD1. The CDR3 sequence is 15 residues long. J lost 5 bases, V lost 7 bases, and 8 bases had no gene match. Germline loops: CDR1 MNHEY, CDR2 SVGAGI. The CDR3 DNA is TGTGCCAGCAACCCCAGAGGGGGCAATAATTCACCCCTCCACTTT. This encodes CASNPRGGNNSPLHF.

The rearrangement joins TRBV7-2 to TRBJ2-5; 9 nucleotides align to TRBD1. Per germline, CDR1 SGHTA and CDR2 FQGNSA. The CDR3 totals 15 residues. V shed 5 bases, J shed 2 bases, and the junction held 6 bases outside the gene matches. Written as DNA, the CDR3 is TGTGCCAGCAGCCACCGGGACAGGGCGCAAGAGACCCAGTACTTC. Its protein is CASSHRDRAQETQYF.

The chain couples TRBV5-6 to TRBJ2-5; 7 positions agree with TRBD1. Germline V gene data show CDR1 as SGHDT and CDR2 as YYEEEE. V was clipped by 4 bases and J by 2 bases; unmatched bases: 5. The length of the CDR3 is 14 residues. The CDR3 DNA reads TGTGCCAGCAGCCATGGGACAGTACAAGAGACCCAGTACTTC. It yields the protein CASSHGTVQETQYF.

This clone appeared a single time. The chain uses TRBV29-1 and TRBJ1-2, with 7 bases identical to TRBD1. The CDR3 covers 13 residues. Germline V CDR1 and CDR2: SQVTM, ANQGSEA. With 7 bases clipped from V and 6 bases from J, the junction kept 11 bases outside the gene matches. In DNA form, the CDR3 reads TGCAGCGCCCAGAACAGGGGTCTCGATGGCTACACCTTC. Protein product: CSAQNRGLDGYTF. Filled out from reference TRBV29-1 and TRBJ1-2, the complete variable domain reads SAVISQKPSRDICQRGTSLTIQCQVDSQVTMMFWYRQQPGQSLTLIATANQGSEATYESGFVIDKFPISRPNLTFSTLTVSNMSPEDSSIYLCSAQNRGLDGYTFGSGTRLTVV.

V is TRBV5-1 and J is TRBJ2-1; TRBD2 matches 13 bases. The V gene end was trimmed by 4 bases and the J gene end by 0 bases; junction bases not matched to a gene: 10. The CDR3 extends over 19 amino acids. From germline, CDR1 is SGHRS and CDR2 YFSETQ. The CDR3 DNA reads TGCGCCAGCAGCCTCCGGACTAGCGGGGGTTCTAGCTCCTACAATGAGCAGTTCTTC. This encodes CASSLRTSGGSSSYNEQFF.